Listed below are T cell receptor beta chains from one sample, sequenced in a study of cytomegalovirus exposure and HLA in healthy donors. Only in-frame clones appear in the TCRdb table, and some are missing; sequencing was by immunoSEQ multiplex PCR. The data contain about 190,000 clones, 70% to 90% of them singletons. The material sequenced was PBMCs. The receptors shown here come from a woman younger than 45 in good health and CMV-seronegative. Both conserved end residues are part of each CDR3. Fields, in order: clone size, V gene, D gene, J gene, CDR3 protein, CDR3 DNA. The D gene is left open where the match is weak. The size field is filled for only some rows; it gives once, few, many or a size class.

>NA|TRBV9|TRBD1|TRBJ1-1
CASSVDKGGQGGSTEAFF
TGTGCCAGCAGCGTAGACAAGGGGGGACAGGGCGGTAGCACTGAAGCTTTCTTT
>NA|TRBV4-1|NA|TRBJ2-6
CASSQAAEVGANVLTF
TGCGCCAGCAGCCAAGCTGCCGAGGTTGGGGCCAACGTCCTGACTTTC
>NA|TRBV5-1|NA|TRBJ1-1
CASRDYRLLEAFF
TGCGCCAGCAGGGATTACAGGCTCCTTGAAGCTTTCTTT
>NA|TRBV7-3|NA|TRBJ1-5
CASSFPSGDQPQHF
TGTGCCAGCAGCTTTCCGTCGGGGGATCAGCCCCAGCATTTT
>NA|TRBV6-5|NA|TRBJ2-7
CASSYEGDGSYEQYF
TGTGCCAGCAGTTACGAGGGGGACGGATCCTACGAGCAGTACTTC
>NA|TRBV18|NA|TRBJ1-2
CASSPTGVVYTF
TGTGCCAGCTCACCAACGGGTGTGGTCTACACCTTC
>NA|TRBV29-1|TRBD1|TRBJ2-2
CSVAWPDRGGTGELFF
TGCAGCGTTGCTTGGCCGGACAGGGGAGGCACCGGGGAGCTGTTTTTT
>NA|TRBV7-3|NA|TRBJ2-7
CASSLGRDYEQYF
TGTGCCAGCAGCTTGGGCAGGGATTACGAGCAGTACTTC
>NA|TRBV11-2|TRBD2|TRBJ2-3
CASSLELAGGTSTDTQYF
TGTGCCAGCAGCTTAGAGCTAGCGGGGGGTACTAGCACAGATACGCAGTATTTT
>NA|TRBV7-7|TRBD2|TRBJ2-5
CASSSLGLAGRETQYF
TGTGCTAGCAGTTCTCTTGGGCTAGCGGGGAGGGAGACCCAGTACTTC
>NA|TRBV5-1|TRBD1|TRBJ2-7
CASKVAGGPYEQYF
TGCGCCAGCAAGGTGGCAGGGGGCCCCTACGAGCAGTACTTC
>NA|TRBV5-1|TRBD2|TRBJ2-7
CASSLVGGLYEQYF
TGCGCCAGCAGCTTGGTGGGAGGGCTATACGAGCAGTACTTC
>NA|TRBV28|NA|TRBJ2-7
CASSFGPASYEQYF
TGTGCCAGCAGTTTTGGCCCCGCATCCTACGAGCAGTACTTC
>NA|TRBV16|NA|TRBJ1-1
CASSLGGGRTEAFF
TGTGCCAGCAGCCTAGGAGGCGGGCGCACTGAAGCTTTCTTT
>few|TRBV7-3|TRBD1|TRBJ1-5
CASSFPIHQDRELNQPQHF
TGTGCCAGCAGCTTCCCTATACATCAAGACAGGGAACTCAATCAGCCCCAGCATTTT
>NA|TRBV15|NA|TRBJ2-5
CATSPSPPGEETQYF
TGTGCCACCAGCCCCAGCCCGCCGGGGGAAGAGACCCAGTACTTC
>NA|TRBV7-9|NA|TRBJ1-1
CASSRARTEAFF
TGTGCCAGCAGCCGAGCCCGAACTGAAGCTTTCTTT
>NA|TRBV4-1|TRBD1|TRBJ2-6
CASSQAVGQGRSGANVLTF
TGCGCCAGCAGCCAGGCCGTGGGACAGGGAAGATCCGGGGCCAACGTCCTGACTTTC
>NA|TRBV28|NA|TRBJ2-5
CASTGDNQETQYF
TGTGCCAGCACCGGGGATAACCAAGAGACCCAGTACTTC
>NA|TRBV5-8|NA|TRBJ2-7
CASSWGRTPYEQYF
TGTGCCAGCAGCTGGGGGCGCACCCCTTACGAGCAGTACTTC
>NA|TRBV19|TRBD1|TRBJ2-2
CASSLGTGAAGELFF
TGTGCCAGTTCCCTGGGGACAGGGGCCGCCGGGGAGCTGTTTTTT
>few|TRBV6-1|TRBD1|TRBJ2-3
CASSEWDRINTDTQYF
TGTGCCAGCAGTGAGTGGGACAGGATTAATACAGATACGCAGTATTTT
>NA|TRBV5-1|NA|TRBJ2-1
CASSLGTTSGDEQFF
TGCGCCAGCAGCTTGGGGACTACAAGCGGCGATGAGCAGTTCTTC
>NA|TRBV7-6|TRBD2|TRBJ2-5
CASSSLAGVQETQYF
TGTGCCAGCAGCTCCCTCGCGGGGGTTCAGGAGACCCAGTACTTC
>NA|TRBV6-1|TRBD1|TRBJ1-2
CASKEGQGGGYTF
TGTGCCAGCAAGGAGGGACAGGGCGGCGGCTACACCTTC
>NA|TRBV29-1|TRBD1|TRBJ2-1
CSVDGQGAHYEQFF
TGCAGCGTTGACGGACAGGGGGCCCACTATGAGCAGTTCTTC
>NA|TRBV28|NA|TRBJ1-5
CASSLLRGTQPQHF
TGTGCCAGCAGTCTATTACGGGGAACTCAGCCCCAGCATTTT
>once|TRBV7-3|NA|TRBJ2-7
CASSPQTSGPYEQYF
TGTGCCAGCAGCCCGCAGACATCTGGGCCCTACGAGCAGTACTTC
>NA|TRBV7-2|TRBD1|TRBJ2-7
CASSLGTGLYEQYF
TGTGCCAGCAGCTTAGGGACAGGGTTGTACGAGCAGTACTTC
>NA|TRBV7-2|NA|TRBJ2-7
CASSLAVGPGTPWREQYF
TGTGCCAGCAGCTTAGCAGTGGGGCCCGGGACACCTTGGAGGGAGCAGTACTTC
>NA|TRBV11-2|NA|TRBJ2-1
CASSLEPSQYNEQFF
TGTGCCAGCAGCTTAGAGCCTTCCCAGTACAATGAGCAGTTCTTC
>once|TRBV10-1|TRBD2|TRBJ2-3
CASSDSGGAGDTQYF
TGCGCCAGCAGTGATAGCGGGGGGGCCGGGGATACGCAGTATTTT
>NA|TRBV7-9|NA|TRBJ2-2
CASSLLVDFNPGELFF
TGTGCCAGCAGCTTGTTGGTGGACTTTAACCCCGGGGAGCTGTTTTTT
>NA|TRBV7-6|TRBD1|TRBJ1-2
CASSEENGQANYGYTF
TGTGCCAGCAGCGAAGAAAACGGACAGGCGAACTATGGCTACACCTTC
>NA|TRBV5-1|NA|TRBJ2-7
CASSLEQEPYEQYF
TGCGCCAGCAGCTTGGAACAGGAGCCCTACGAGCAGTACTTC
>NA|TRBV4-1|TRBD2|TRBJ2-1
CASSQAGLAGPSSYNEQFF
TGCGCCAGCAGCCAGGCCGGACTAGCGGGGCCCAGCTCCTACAATGAGCAGTTCTTC
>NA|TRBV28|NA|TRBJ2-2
CASSPPGWGAVGPGELFF
TGTGCCAGCAGTCCCCCCGGGTGGGGAGCAGTTGGGCCCGGGGAGCTGTTTTTT
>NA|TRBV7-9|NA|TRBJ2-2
CASSLTGTGELFF
TGTGCCAGCAGCCTTACGGGAACCGGGGAGCTGTTTTTT
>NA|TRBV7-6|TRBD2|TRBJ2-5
CASSLGLAGWATQYF
TGTGCCAGCAGCTTAGGCCTAGCGGGGTGGGCGACCCAGTACTTC
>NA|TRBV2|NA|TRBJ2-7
CASSLTGTNYEQYF
TGTGCCAGCAGTCTAACCGGGACAAACTACGAGCAGTACTTC
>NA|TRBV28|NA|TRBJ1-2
CASSLQSGGNYGYTF
TGTGCCAGCAGTTTACAGTCAGGTGGTAACTATGGCTACACCTTC
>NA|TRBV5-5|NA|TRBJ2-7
CASSLGRYEQYF
TGTGCCAGCAGCTTAGGGAGATACGAGCAGTACTTC
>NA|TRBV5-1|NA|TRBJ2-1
CASSLEVTRAPGSYNEQFF
TGCGCCAGCAGCTTGGAGGTCACACGAGCCCCGGGCTCCTACAATGAGCAGTTCTTC
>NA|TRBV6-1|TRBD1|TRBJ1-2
CASQEGDSYGYTF
TGTGCCAGCCAAGAAGGGGACAGCTATGGCTACACCTTC
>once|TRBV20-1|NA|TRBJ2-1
CSASPRQQFF
TGCAGTGCTAGTCCTCGTCAGCAGTTCTTC
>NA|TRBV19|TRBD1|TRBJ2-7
CAASIGTGNYEQYF
TGTGCGGCTAGTATCGGGACAGGGAACTACGAGCAGTACTTC
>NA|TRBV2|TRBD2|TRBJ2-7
CASKRGYSYEQYF
TGTGCCAGCAAGCGGGGTTACTCCTACGAGCAGTACTTC
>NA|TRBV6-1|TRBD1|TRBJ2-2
CASSVLGTGIRAGELFF
TGTGCCAGCAGTGTTCTCGGGACAGGCATTCGGGCCGGGGAGCTGTTTTTT
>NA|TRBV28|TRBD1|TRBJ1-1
CASRPGGENTEAFF
TGTGCCAGCAGGCCAGGGGGAGAGAACACTGAAGCTTTCTTT
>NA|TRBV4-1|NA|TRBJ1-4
CASSQVGRDEKLFF
TGCGCCAGCAGCCAAGTCGGTCGGGATGAAAAACTGTTTTTT
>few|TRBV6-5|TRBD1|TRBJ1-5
CASRGQGPSNQPQHF
TGTGCCAGCAGGGGACAGGGACCGAGCAATCAGCCCCAGCATTTT
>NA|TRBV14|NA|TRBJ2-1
CASSQTSPYNEQFF
TGTGCCAGCAGCCAAACGAGTCCCTACAATGAGCAGTTCTTC
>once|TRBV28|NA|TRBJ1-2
CASSPTERRGYTF
TGTGCCAGCAGCCCAACCGAAAGGCGGGGCTACACCTTC